These 4 T cell receptor beta chains were sequenced from one sample in a study of blood T cells in healthy people across ages. A second PCR, run for about 6 to 12 cycles, used a sample-barcoded 5' primer plus a J-beta primer mix. MiXCR, run by TCRdb on the 5' RACE reads, gives a single entry per CDR3 protein. The sample holds 800,000 to 1,000,000 distinct CDR3 sequences; roughly 52% are singletons and the top ten take 13%. Sequencing input: blood. The receptor source for this set is a young man in good health.

The rearrangement links TRBV5-1 to TRBJ2-4; weak D call: TRBD1 (6 bases). Trimming cost V 4 bases and J 2 bases, with 19 bases left between them. CDR1 SGHRS and CDR2 YFSETQ come from the germline V gene. The CDR3 sequence is 17 residues long. The CDR3, as DNA: TGCGCCAGCAGCCCTCTGGATCTGGGGGCCTCCAAAAACATTCAGTACTTC. Translation: CASSPLDLGASKNIQYF.

This chain uses TRBV5-1 with TRBJ1-3; 7 positions agree with TRBD1. This CDR3 comprises 16 residues. Germline V lookup: CDR1 SGHRS, CDR2 YFSETQ. Unmatched junction bases numbered 6, after V lost 1 base and J lost 2 bases. The CDR3 protein is CASSLTSGTAGNTIYF. For the CDR3, the DNA is TGCGCCAGCAGCTTGACGTCCGGGACAGCTGGAAACACCATATATTTT.

The chain combines TRBV7-2 with TRBJ2-5; TRBD1 agrees at 7 bases. Matching the DNA end better, TRBJ2-7 makes the J call doubtful. CDR1 is SGHTA and CDR2 is FQGNSA in the germline V gene. The CDR3 sequence is 16 residues long. The CDR3 reads CASSPSGGQPPYEQYF. The DNA for the CDR3 is TGTGCCAGCAGCCCGAGTGGGGGACAGCCACCGTACGAGCAGTACTTC.

To note about this clonotype: This may stem from a read error, because a much larger clone lies one nucleotide away. J is TRBJ2-2 and V is TRBV20-1; 8 bases are shared with TRBD2. CDR1 is DFQATT, CDR2 SNEGSKA, per germline (reference sequence). V lost 3 bases and J lost 1; bases outside the gene matches: 10. CDR3 length equals 17 residues. CDR3 coding DNA: TGCAGTGCTAGGTCGACTAGCGTGAGGGGGAACACCGGGGAGCTGTTTTTT. Translated: CSARSTSVRGNTGELFF.